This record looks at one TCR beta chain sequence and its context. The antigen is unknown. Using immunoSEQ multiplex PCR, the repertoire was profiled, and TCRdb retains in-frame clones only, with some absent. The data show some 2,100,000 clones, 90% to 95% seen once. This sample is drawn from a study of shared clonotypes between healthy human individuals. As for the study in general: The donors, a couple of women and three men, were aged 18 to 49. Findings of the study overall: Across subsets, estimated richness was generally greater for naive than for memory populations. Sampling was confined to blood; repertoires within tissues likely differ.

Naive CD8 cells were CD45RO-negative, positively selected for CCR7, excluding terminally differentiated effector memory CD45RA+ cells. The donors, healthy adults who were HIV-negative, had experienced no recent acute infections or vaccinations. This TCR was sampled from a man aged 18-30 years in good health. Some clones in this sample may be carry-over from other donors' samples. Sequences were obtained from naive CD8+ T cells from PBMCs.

DNA of the CDR3: TGTGCCAGCAGCTTAGGACGGTTGGCGGGAATTGTCTACGAGCAGTACTTC. It encodes CASSLGRLAGIVYEQYF. The rearrangement uses TRBV7-2 and TRBJ2-7; the D gene is possibly TRBD2 (6 bases). CDR3 length: 17 residues. Germline CDR1 is SGHTA and CDR2 is FQGNSA. V gave up 1 base and J gave up 3 bases, with 19 bases separating them.